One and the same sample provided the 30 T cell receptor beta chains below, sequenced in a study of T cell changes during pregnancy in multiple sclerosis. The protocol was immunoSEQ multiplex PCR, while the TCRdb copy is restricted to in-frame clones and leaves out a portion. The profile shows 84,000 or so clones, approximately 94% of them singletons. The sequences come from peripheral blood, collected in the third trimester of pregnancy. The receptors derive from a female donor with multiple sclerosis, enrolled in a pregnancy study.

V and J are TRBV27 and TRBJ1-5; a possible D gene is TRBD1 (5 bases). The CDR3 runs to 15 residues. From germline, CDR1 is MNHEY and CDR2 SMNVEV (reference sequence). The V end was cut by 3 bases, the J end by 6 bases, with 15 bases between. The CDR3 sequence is CASSFWPGLGQPQHF. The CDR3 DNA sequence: TGTGCCAGCAGTTTCTGGCCAGGGTTGGGTCAGCCCCAGCATTTT.

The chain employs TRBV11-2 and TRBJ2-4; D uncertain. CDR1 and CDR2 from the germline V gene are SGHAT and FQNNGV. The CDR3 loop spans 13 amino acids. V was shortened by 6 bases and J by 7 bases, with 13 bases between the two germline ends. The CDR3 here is CASRLGSKNIQYF. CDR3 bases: TGTGCCAGCAGGCTAGGTAGTAAGAACATTCAGTACTTC.

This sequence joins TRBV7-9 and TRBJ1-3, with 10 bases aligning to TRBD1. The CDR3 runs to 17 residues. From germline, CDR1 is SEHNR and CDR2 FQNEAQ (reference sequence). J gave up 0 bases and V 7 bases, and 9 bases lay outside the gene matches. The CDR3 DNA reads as TGTGCCAGCACCGATCCGACAGGGGGCTACTCTGGAAACACCATATATTTT. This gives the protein CASTDPTGGYSGNTIYF. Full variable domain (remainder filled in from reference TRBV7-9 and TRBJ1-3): DTGVSQNPRHKITKRGQNVTFRCDPISEHNRLYWYRQTLGQGPEFLTYFQNEAQLEKSRLLSDRFSAERPKGSFSTLEIQRTEQGDSAMYLCASTDPTGGYSGNTIYFGEGSWLTVV.

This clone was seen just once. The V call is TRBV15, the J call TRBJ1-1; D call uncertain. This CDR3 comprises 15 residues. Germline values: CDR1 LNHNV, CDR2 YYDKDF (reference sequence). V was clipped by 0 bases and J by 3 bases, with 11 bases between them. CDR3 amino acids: CATSRDSGWDTEAFF. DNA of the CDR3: TGTGCCACCAGCAGAGATTCGGGATGGGACACTGAAGCTTTCTTT.

The CDR3 nucleotides are TGTGCCAGCAGCTCTGGAGGTGGGATCGATGAGCAGTTCTTC. Its protein product is CASSSGGGIDEQFF. This chain joins TRBV11-3 and TRBJ2-1, with a tentative D call TRBD2 (5 bases). CDR3 length: 14 residues. From germline, CDR1 is SGHNT and CDR2 YENEEA. The V end was cut by 4 bases, the J end by 8 bases, with 15 bases between.

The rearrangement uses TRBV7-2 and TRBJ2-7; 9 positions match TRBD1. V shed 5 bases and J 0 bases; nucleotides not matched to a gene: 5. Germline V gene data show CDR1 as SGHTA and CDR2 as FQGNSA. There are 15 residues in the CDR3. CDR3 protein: CASSGTGGISYEQYF. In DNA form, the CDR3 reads TGTGCCAGCAGCGGAACAGGGGGCATCTCCTACGAGCAGTACTTC.

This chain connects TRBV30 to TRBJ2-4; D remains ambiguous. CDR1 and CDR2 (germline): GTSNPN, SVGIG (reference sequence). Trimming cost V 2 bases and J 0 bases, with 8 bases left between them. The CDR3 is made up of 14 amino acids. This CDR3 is CAWSTYRAKNIQYF. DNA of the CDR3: TGTGCCTGGAGTACCTACCGAGCCAAAAACATTCAGTACTTC.

The CDR3 loop reads CASSPGGNEQFF. As DNA, the CDR3 is TGTGCCAGCAGTCCGGGGGGAAATGAGCAGTTCTTC. The J gene is TRBJ2-1, the V gene TRBV13, with TRBD2 matching over 7 bases. CDR3 size: 12 residues. CDR1 is PRHDT, CDR2 FYEKMQ, per germline (reference sequence). The V segment lost 6 bases and the J segment 7 bases; nucleotides outside the gene matches: 3.

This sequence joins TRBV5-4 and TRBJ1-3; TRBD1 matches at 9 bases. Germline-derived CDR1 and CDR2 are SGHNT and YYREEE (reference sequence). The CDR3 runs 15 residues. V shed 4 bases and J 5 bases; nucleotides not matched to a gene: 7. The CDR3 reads CASSPGQGGRNTIYF. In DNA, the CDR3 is TGTGCCAGCAGCCCGGGACAGGGAGGAAGAAACACCATATATTTT.

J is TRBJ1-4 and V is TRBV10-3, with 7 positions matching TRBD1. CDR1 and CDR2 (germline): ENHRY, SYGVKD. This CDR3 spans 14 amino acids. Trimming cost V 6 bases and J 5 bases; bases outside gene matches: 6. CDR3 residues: CAIRPRGANEKLFF. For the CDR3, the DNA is TGTGCCATCAGGCCCAGGGGGGCAAATGAAAAACTGTTTTTT.

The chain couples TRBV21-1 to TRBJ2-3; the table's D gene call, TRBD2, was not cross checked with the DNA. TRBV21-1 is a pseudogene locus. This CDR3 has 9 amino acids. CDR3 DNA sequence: TGTACTAGCACAGATACGCAGTATTTT. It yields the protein CTSTDTQYF.

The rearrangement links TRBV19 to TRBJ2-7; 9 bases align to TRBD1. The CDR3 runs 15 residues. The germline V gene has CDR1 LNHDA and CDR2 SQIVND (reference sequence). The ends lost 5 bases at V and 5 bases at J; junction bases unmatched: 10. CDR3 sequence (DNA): TGTGCCAGTAGTTATCCGGGACAGGGTGTGGACGAGCAGTACTTC. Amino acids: CASSYPGQGVDEQYF.

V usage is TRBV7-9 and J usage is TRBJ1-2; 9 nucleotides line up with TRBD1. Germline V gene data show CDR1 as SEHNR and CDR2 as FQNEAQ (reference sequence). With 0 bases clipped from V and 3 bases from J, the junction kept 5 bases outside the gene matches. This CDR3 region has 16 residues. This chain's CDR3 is CASSLAGDRADYGYTF. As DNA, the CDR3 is TGTGCCAGCAGCTTAGCGGGGGACAGGGCTGACTATGGCTACACCTTC.

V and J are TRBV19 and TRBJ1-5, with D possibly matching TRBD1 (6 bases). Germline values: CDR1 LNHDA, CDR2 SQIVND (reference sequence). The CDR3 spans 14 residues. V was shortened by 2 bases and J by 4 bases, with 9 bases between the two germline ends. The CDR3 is CASSIQGWNQPQHF. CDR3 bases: TGTGCCAGTAGTATACAGGGGTGGAATCAGCCCCAGCATTTT.

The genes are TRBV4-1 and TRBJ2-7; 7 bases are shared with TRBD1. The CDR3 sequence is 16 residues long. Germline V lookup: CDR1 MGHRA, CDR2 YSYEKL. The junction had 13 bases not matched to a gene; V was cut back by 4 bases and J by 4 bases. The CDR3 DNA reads TGCGCCAGCAGCCTACCTACAGGGGCCAAACCATACGAGCAGTACTTC. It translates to CASSLPTGAKPYEQYF.

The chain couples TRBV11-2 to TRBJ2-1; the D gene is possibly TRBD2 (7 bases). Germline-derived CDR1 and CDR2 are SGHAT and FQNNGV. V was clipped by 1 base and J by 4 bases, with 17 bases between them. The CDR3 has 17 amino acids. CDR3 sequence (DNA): TGTGCCAGCAGCTTAGCCGGTGGGGGGGCTTTGTACAATGAGCAGTTCTTC. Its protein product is CASSLAGGGALYNEQFF.

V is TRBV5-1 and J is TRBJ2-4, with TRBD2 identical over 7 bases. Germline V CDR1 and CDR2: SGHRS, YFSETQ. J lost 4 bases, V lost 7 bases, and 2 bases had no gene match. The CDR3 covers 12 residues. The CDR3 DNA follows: TGCGCCAGCTCTAGCGGTAAAAACATTCAGTACTTC. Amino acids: CASSSGKNIQYF. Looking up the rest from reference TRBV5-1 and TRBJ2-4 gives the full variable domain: KAGVTQTPRYLIKTRGQQVTLSCSPISGHRSVSWYQQTPGQGLQFLFEYFSETQRNKGNFPGRFSGRQFSNSRSEMNVSTLELGDSALYLCASSSGKNIQYFGAGTRLSVL.

CDR3 nucleotides: TGTGCCAGCAGCTTAGGAAGACTCTCTGGAAACACCATATATTTT. It encodes CASSLGRLSGNTIYF. The J gene is TRBJ1-3, the V gene TRBV11-2; D uncertain. CDR1 is SGHAT, CDR2 FQNNGV, per germline. This CDR3 is 15 amino acids long. Trimming cost V 1 base and J 0 bases, with 7 bases left between them.

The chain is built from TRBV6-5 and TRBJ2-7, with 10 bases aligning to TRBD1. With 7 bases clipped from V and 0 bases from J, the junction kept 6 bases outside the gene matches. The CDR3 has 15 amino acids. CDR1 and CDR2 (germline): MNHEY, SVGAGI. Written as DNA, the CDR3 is TGTGCCAGCACCACGGGGACAGGGGTCTCCTACGAGCAGTACTTC. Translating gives CASTTGTGVSYEQYF.

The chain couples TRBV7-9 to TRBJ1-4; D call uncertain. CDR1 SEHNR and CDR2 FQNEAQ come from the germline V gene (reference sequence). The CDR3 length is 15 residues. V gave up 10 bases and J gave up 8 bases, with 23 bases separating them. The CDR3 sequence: CATATADGEWEKLFF. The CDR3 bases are TGTGCCACCGCCACGGCCGACGGGGAGTGGGAAAAACTGTTTTTT.

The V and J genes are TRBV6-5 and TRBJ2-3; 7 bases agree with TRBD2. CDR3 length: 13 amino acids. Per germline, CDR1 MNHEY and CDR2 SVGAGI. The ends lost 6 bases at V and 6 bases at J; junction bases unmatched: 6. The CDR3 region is CASSAGDSDTQYF. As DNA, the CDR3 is TGTGCCAGCAGCGCGGGGGACTCGGATACGCAGTATTTT.

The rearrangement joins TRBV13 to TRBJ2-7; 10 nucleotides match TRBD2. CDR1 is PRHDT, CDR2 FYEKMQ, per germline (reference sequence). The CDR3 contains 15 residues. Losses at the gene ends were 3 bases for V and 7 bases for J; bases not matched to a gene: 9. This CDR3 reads CASSFSKRGGWEQYF. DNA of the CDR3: TGTGCCAGCAGCTTTTCAAAGCGGGGGGGCTGGGAGCAGTACTTC.

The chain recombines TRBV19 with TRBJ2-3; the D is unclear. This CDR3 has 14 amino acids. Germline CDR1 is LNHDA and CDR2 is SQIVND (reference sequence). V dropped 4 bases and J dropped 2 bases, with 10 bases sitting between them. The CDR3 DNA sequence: TGTGCCAGTAGTAAACCGACTTCCACAGATACGCAGTATTTT. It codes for CASSKPTSTDTQYF.

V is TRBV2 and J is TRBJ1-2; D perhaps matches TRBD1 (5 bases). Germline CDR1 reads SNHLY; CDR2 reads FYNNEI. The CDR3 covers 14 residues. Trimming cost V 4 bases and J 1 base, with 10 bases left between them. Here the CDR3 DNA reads TGTGCCAGCAGTGTCGGGGGGGGTAACTATGGCTACACCTTC. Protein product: CASSVGGGNYGYTF.

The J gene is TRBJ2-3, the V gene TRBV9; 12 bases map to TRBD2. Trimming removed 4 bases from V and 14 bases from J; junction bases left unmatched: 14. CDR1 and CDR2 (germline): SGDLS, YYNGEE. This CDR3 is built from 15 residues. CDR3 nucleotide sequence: TGTGCCAGCAGCTCCACTAGCGGGGGGCCCCGCCCCTTGTATTTT. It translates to CASSSTSGGPRPLYF.

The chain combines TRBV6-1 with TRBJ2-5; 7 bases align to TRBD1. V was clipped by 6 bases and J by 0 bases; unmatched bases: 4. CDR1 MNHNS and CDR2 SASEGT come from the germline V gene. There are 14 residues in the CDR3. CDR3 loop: CASRLGQNQETQYF. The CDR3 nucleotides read TGTGCCAGCAGGTTGGGACAGAACCAAGAGACCCAGTACTTC.

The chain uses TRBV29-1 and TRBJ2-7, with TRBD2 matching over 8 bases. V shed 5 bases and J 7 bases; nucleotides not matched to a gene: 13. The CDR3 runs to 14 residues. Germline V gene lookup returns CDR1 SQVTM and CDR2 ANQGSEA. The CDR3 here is CSVSDTGGAGEQYF. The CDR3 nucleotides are TGCAGCGTTTCAGATACGGGAGGGGCGGGGGAGCAGTACTTC.

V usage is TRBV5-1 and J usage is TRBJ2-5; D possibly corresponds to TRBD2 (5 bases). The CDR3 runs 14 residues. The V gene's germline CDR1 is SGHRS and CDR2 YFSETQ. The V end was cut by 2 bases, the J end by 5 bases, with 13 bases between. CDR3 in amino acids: CASSFGLTGETQYF. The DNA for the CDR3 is TGCGCCAGCAGCTTTGGCCTAACGGGGGAGACCCAGTACTTC.

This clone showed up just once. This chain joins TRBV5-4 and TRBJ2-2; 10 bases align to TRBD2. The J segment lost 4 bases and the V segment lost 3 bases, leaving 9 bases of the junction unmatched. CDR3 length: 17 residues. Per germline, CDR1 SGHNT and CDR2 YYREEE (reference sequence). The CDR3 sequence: CASSSIGLAEVTGELFF. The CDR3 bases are TGTGCCAGCAGCTCCATCGGACTAGCGGAAGTCACCGGGGAGCTGTTTTTT.

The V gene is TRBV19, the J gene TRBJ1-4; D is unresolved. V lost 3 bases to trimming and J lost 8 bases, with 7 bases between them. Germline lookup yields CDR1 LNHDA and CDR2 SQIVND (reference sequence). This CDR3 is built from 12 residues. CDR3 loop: CASSIFGEKLFF. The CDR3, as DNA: TGTGCCAGTAGTATTTTTGGCGAAAAACTGTTTTTT.